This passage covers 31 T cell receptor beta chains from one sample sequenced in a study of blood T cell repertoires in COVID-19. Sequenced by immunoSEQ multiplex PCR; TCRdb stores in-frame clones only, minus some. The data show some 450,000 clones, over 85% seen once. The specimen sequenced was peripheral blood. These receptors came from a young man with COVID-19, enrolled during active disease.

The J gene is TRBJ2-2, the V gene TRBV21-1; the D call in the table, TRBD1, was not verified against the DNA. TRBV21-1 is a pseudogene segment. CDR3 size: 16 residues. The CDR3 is CASSKGGDRNTGELFF. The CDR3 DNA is TGTGCCAGCAGCAAAGGGGGGGACAGGAACACCGGGGAGCTGTTTTTT.

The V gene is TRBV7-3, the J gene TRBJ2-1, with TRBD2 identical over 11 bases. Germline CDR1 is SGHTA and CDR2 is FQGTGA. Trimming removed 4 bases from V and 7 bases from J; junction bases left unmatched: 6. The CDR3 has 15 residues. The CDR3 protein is CASSSVAGGQNEQFF. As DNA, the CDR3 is TGTGCCAGCAGCTCCGTAGCGGGAGGGCAAAATGAGCAGTTCTTC.

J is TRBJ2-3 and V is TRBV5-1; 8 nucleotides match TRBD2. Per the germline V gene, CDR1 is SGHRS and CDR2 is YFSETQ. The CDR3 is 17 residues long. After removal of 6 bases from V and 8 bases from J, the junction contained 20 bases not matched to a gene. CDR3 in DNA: TGCGCCAGCACGGACTACTTCTTGGCGGGGGGCCTCACTACGCAGTATTTT. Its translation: CASTDYFLAGGLTTQYF.

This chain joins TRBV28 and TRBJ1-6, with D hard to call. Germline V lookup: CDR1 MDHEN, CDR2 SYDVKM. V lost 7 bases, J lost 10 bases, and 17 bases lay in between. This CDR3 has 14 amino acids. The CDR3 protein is CASTRFNGPSPLHF. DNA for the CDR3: TGTGCCAGCACCCGTTTCAATGGGCCCTCACCCCTCCACTTT.

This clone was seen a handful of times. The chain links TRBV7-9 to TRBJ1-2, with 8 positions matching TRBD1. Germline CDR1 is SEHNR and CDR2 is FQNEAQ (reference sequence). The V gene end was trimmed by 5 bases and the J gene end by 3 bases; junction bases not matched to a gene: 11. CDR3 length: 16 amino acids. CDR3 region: CASSTRAGGVDYGYTF. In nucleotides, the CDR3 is TGTGCCAGCAGCACGCGGGCAGGGGGCGTTGACTATGGCTACACCTTC.

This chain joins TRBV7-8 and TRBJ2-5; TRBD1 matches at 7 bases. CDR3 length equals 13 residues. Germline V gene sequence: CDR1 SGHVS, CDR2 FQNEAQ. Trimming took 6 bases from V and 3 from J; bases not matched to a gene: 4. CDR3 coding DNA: TGTGCCAGCAGTCGCCAGGGGGAAGAGACCCAGTACTTC. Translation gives CASSRQGEETQYF.

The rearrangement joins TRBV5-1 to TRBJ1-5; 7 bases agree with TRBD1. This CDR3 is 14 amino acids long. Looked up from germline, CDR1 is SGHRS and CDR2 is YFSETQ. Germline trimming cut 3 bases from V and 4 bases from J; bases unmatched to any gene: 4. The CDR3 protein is CASSSGQINQPQHF. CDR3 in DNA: TGCGCCAGCAGCTCGGGACAGATTAATCAGCCCCAGCATTTT.

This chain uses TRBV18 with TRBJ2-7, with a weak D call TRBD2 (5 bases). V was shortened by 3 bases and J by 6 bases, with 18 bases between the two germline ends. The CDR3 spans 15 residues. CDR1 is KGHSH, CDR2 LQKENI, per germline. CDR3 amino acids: CASSPTTDGVGEQYF. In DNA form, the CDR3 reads TGTGCCAGCTCACCCACAACGGACGGGGTGGGCGAGCAGTACTTC.

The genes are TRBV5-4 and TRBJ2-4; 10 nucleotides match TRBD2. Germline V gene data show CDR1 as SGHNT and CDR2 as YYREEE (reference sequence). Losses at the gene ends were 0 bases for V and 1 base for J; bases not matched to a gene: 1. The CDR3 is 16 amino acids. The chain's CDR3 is CASSLAAGGAKNIQYF. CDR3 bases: TGTGCCAGCAGCTTGGCAGCGGGAGGGGCCAAAAACATTCAGTACTTC.

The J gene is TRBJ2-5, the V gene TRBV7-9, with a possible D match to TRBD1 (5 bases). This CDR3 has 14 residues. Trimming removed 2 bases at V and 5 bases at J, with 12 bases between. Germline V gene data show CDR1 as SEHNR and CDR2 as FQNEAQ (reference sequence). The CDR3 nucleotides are TGTGCCAGCAGCTTACAACCAGGGTGGGAGACCCAGTACTTC. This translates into CASSLQPGWETQYF.

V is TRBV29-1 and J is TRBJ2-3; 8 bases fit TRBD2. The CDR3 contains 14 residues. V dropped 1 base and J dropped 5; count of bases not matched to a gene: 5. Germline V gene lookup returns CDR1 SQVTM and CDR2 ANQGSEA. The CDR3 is CSVEGLAPLDTQYF. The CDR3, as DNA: TGCAGCGTTGAAGGACTAGCGCCTTTAGATACGCAGTATTTT.

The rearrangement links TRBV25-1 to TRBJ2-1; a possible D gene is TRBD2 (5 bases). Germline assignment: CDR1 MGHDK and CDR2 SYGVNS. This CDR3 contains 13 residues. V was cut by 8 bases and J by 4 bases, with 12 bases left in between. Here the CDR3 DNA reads TGTGCCAGCTGCCCGGACTCTTACAATGAGCAGTTCTTC. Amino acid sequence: CASCPDSYNEQFF.

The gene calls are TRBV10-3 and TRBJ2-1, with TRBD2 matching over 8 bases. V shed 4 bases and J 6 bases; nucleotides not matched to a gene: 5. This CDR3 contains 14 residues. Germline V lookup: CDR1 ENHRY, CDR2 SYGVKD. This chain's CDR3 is CAISGAGDTNEQFF. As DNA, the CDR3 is TGTGCCATCAGTGGAGCGGGGGATACCAATGAGCAGTTCTTC.

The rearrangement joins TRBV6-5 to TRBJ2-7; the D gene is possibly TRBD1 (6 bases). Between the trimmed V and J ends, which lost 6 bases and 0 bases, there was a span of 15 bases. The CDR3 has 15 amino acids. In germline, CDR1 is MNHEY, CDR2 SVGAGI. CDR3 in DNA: TGTGCCAGCAGGGTTGGTATGGGACACTCCTACGAGCAGTACTTC. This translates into CASRVGMGHSYEQYF.

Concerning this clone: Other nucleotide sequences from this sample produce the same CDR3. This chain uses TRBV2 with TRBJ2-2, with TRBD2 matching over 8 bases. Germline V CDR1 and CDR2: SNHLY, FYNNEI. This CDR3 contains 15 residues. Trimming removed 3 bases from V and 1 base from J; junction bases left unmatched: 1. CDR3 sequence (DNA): TGTGCCAGCAGTGAGCTAGCGGGGAACACCGGGGAGCTGTTTTTT. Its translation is CASSELAGNTGELFF.

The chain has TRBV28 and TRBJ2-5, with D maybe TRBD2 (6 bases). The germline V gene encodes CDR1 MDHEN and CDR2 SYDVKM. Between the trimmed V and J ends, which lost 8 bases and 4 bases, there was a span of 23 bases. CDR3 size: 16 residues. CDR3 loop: CASHLSGGLKRETQYF. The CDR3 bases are TGTGCCAGCCACTTAAGTGGGGGACTCAAACGAGAGACCCAGTACTTC. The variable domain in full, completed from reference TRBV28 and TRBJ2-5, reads DVKVTQSSRYLVKRTGEKVFLECVQDMDHENMFWYRQDPGLGLRLIYFSYDVKMKEKGDIPEGYSVSREKKERFSLILESASTNQTSMYLCASHLSGGLKRETQYFGPGTRLLVL.

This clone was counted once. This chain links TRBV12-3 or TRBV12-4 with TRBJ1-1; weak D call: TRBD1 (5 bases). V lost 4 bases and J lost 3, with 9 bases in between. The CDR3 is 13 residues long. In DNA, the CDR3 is TGTGCCAGCAGTTCGAGCAGGGACACTGAAGCTTTCTTT. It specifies CASSSSRDTEAFF.

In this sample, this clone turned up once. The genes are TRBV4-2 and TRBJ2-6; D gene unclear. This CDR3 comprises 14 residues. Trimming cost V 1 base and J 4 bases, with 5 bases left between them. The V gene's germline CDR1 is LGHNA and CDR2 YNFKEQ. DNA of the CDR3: TGTGCCAGCAGCCAAGTTATAGGGGCCAACGTCCTGACTTTC. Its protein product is CASSQVIGANVLTF.

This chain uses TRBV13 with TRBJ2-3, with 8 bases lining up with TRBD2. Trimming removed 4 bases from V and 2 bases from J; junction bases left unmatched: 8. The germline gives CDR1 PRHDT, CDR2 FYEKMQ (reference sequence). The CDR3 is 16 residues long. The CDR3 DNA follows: TGTGCCAGCAGCTCGTCGGTAGCGGGATACACAGATACGCAGTATTTT. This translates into CASSSSVAGYTDTQYF.

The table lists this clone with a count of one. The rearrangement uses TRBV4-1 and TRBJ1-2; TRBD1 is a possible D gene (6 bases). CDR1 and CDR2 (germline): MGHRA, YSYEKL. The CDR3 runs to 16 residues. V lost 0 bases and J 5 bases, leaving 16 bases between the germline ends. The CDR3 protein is CASSQDWNRVQYGYTF. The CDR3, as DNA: TGCGCCAGCAGCCAAGATTGGAACAGGGTGCAGTATGGCTACACCTTC.

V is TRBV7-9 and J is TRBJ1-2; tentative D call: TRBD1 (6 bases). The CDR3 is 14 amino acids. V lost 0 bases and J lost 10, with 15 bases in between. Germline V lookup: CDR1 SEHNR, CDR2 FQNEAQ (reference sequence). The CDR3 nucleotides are TGTGCCAGCAGCTTAGCATCTAGCCCAGGGGACTACACCTTC. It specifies CASSLASSPGDYTF.

CDR3 nucleotide sequence: TGTGCCAGCAGGATGCAGGGGGTCTACAATGAGCAGTTCTTC. Protein: CASRMQGVYNEQFF. The chain carries TRBV14 and TRBJ2-1; 7 positions agree with TRBD1. This CDR3 spans 14 amino acids. With V trimmed by 6 bases and J by 3 bases, 5 bases remained unmatched. Per germline, CDR1 SGHDN and CDR2 FVKESK.

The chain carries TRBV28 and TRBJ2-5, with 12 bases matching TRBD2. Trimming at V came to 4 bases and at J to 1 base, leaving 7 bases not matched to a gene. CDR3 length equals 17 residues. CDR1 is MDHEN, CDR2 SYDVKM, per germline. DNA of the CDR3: TGTGCCAGCAGTTCTACTAGCGGGAGGACCGCCCAAGAGACCCAGTACTTC. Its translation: CASSSTSGRTAQETQYF.

The CDR3 reads CASSLSASGTNTEAFF. CDR3 nucleotide sequence: TGTGCCAGCAGTTTAAGTGCTTCAGGAACCAACACTGAAGCTTTCTTT. The rearrangement uses TRBV27 and TRBJ1-1; D is unclear. Trimming removed 2 bases at V and 2 bases at J, with 15 bases between. Germline V CDR1 and CDR2: MNHEY, SMNVEV (reference sequence). The CDR3 totals 16 residues.

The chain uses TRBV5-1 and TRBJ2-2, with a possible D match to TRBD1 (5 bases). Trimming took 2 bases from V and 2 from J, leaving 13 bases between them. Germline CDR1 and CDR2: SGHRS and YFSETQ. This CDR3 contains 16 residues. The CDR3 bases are TGCGCCAGCAGCTTCTCGCGGCAGGGAAACACCGGGGAGCTGTTTTTT. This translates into CASSFSRQGNTGELFF.

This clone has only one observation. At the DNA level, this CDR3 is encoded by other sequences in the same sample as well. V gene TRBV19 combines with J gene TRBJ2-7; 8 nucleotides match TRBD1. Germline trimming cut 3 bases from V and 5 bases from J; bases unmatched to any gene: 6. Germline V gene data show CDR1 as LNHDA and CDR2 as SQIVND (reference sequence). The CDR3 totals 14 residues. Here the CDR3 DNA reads TGTGCCAGTAGTATCGGACAGGGTTTCGACGAGCAGTACTTC. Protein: CASSIGQGFDEQYF. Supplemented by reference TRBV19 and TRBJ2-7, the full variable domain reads DGGITQSPKYLFRKEGQNVTLSCEQNLNHDAMYWYRQDPGQGLRLIYYSQIVNDFQKGDIAEGYSVSREKKESFPLTVTSAQKNPTAFYLCASSIGQGFDEQYFGPGTRLTVT.

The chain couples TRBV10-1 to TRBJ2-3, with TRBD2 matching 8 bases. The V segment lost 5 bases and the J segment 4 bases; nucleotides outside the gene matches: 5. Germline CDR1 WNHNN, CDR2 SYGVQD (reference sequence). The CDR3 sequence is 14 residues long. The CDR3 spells CASSYGLAADTQYF. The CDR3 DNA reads TGCGCCAGCAGTTACGGACTAGCCGCAGATACGCAGTATTTT.

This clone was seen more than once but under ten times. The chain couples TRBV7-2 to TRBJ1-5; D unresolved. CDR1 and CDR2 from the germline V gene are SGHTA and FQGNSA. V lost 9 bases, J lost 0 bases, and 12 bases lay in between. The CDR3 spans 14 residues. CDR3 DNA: TGTGCCAGTTCACGCTTAGTTAGCAATCAGCCCCAGCATTTT. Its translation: CASSRLVSNQPQHF.

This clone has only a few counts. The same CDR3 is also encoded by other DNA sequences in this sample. DNA for the CDR3: TGTGCCAGCAGGGGCGGGACTGAAGCTTTCTTT. It translates to CASRGGTEAFF. The chain employs TRBV3-1 (or the pseudogene TRBV3-2) and TRBJ1-1; no reliable D call. The CDR3 totals 11 residues. Germline-derived CDR1 and CDR2 are LGHDT and YNNKEL (reference sequence). The V end lost 6 bases, the J end lost 5 bases, and 7 bases lay between the germline ends.

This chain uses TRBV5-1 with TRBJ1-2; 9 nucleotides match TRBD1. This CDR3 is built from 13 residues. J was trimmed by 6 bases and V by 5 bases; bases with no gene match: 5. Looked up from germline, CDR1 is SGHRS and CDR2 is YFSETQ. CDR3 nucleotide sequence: TGCGCCAGCAGACTCGACAGGGGGAATGGCTACACCTTC. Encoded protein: CASRLDRGNGYTF.

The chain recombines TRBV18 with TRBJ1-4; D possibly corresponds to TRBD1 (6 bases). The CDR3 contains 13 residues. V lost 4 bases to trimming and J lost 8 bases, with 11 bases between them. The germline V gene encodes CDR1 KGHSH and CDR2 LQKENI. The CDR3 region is CASSLRDIEKLFF. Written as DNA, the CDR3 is TGTGCCAGCTCACTCCGGGACATCGAAAAACTGTTTTTT. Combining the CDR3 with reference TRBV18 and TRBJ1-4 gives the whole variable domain NAGVMQNPRHLVRRRGQEARLRCSPMKGHSHVYWYRQLPEEGLKFMVYLQKENIIDESGMPKERFSAEFPKEGPSILRIQQVVRGDSAAYFCASSLRDIEKLFFGSGTQLSVL.